The clone carrying this TCR beta chain was recorded at least ten times. What it binds is not known. No ophthalmopathy within 18 months of follow-up signified stable hyperthyroidism. The sample comes from a study of Graves' ophthalmopathy and Graves' hyperthyroidism. Regarding the study as a whole: A 13-signature model separated ophthalmopathy from stable hyperthyroidism, about 91% sensitivity, about 81% specificity. The blood repertoire also included most expanded thyroid clonotypes above 0.001 frequency.

Per germline, CDR1 WSHSY and CDR2 SAAADI. This CDR3 spans 12 amino acids. V gave up 8 bases and J gave up 4 bases; unmatched junction bases: 4. For repertoire sequencing, the TCR beta CDR3 regions were amplified from RNA transcripts. RT-PCR with HTBI primers came first, then second-round multiplex PCR. TCRdb processed the multiplex PCR reads anew with MiXCR; each CDR3 protein has one entry. The table includes some 370,000 distinct CDR3 sequences, about 17% detected once. Sequencing was performed on peripheral blood. This TCR derives from an adult woman with stable Graves' hyperthyroidism. The V gene is TRBV10-2, the J gene TRBJ1-2, with 7 bases that match TRBD1. CDR3 amino acids: CASFRDSYGYTF. DNA for the CDR3: TGCGCCAGCTTCAGGGACAGCTATGGCTACACCTTC.